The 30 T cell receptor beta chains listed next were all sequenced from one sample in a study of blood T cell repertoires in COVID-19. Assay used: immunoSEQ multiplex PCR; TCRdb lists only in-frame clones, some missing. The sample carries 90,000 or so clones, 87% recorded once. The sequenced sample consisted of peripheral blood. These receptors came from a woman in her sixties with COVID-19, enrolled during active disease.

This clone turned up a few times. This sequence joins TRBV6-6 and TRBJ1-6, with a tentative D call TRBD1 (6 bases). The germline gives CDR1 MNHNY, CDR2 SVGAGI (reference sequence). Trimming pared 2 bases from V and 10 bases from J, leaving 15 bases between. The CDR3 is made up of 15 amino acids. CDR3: CASSYGGRGYSPLHF. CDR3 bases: TGTGCCAGCAGTTACGGTGGGAGGGGGTACTCACCCCTCCACTTT.

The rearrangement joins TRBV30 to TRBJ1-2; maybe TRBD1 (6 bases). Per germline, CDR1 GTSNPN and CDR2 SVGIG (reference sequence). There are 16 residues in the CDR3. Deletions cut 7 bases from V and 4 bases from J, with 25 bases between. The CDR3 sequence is CAFRGPSVGFSYGYTF. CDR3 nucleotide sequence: TGTGCCTTCAGGGGACCGAGCGTTGGGTTTTCCTATGGCTACACCTTC.

The CDR3 spells CASSTAGQGNTEAFF. CDR3 nucleotides: TGTGCCAGCTCAACGGCGGGACAGGGGAACACTGAAGCTTTCTTT. The chain is built from TRBV18 and TRBJ1-1; TRBD1 aligns across 9 bases. CDR1 and CDR2 (germline): KGHSH, LQKENI. The trim removed 5 bases at V and 1 base at J, leaving 5 bases unmatched. This CDR3 comprises 15 residues.

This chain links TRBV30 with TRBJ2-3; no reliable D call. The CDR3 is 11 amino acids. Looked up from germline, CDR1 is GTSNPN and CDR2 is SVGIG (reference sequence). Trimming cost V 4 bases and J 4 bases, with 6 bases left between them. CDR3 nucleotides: TGTGCCTGGACTGGAGCAGATACGCAGTATTTT. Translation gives CAWTGADTQYF.

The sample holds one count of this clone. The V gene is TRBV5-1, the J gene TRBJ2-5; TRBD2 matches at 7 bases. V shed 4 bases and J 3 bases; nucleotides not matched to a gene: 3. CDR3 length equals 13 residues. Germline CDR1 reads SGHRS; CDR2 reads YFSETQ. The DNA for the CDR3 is TGCGCCAGCAGCCGGGACTATAAAGAGACCCAGTACTTC. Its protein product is CASSRDYKETQYF.

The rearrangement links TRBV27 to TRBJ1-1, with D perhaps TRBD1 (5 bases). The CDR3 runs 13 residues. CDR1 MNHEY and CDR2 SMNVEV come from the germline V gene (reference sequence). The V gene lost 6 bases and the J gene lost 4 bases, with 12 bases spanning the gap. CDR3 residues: CASSRDSGTEAFF. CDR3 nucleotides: TGTGCCAGCAGCAGGGATAGTGGCACTGAAGCTTTCTTT.

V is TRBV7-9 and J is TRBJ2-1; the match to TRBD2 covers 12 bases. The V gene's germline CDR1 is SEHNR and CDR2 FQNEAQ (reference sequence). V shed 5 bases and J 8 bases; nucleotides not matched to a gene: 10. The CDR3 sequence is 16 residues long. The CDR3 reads CASSPSGGVLPDEQFF. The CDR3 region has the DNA TGTGCCAGCAGCCCTAGCGGGGGGGTGCTTCCCGATGAGCAGTTCTTC.

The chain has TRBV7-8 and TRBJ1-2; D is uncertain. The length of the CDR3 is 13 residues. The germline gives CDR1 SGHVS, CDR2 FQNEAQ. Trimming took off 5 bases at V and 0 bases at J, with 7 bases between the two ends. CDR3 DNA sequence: TGTGCCAGCAGCCCTCAGGCTAACTATGGCTACACCTTC. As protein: CASSPQANYGYTF.

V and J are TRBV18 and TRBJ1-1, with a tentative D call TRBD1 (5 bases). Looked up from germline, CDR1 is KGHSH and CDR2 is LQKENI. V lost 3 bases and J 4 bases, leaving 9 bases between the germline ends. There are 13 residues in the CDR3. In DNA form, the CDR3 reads TGTGCCAGCTCACCGGGTAGGGGCACTGAAGCTTTCTTT. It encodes CASSPGRGTEAFF. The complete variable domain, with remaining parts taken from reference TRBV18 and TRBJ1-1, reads NAGVMQNPRHLVRRRGQEARLRCSPMKGHSHVYWYRQLPEEGLKFMVYLQKENIIDESGMPKERFSAEFPKEGPSILRIQQVVRGDSAAYFCASSPGRGTEAFFGQGTRLTVV.

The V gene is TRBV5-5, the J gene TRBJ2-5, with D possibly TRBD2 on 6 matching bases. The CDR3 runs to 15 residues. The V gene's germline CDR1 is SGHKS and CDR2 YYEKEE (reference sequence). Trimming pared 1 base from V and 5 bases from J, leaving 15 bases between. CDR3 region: CASSLTGGIEETQYF. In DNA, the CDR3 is TGTGCCAGCAGCTTGACTGGGGGGATCGAGGAGACCCAGTACTTC.

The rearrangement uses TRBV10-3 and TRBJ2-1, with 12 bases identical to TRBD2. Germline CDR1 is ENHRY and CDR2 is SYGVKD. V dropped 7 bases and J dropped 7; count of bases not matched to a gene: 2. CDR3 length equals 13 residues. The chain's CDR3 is CAINLAGGNEQFF. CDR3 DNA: TGTGCCATCAATCTAGCGGGGGGGAATGAGCAGTTCTTC.

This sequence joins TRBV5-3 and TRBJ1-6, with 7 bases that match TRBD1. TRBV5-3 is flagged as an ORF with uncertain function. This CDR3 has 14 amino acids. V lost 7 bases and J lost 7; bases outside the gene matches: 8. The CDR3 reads CARPPGQKNSPLHF. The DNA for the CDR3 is TGTGCCAGACCCCCGGGACAGAAAAATTCACCCCTCCACTTT.

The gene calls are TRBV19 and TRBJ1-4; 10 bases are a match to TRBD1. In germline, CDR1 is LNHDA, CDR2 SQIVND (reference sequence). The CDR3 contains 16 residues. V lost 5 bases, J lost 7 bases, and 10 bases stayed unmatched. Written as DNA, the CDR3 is TGTGCCAGTAGTGCTCGACAGGGGGCGCTCGGTGAAAAACTGTTTTTT. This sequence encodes CASSARQGALGEKLFF.

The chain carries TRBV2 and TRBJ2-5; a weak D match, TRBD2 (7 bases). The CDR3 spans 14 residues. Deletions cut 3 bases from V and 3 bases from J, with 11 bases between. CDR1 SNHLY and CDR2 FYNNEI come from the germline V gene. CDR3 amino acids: CASSEGGAEETQYF. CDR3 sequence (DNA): TGTGCCAGCAGTGAGGGGGGGGCAGAAGAGACCCAGTACTTC.

The CDR3 loop reads CATSRRGTSGSGRETQYF. As DNA, the CDR3 is TGTGCCACCAGCAGAAGAGGGACTAGCGGGAGCGGAAGAGAAACCCAGTACTTC. V is TRBV15 and J is TRBJ2-5; TRBD2 aligns across 14 bases. The V gene's germline CDR1 is LNHNV and CDR2 YYDKDF (reference sequence). Germline trimming cut 2 bases from V and 8 bases from J; bases unmatched to any gene: 13. There are 18 residues in the CDR3. Full variable domain (remainder filled in from reference TRBV15 and TRBJ2-5): DAMVIQNPRYQVTQFGKPVTLSCSQTLNHNVMYWYQQKSSQAPKLLFHYYDKDFNNEADTPDNFQSRRPNTSFCFLDIRSPGLGDTAMYLCATSRRGTSGSGRETQYFGPGTRLLVL.

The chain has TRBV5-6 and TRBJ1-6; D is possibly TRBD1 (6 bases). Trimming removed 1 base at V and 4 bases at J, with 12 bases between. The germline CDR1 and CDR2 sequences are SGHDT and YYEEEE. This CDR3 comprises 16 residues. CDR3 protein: CASSLLRGRYNSPLHF. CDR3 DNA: TGTGCCAGCAGCTTGCTCAGGGGCAGGTATAATTCACCCCTCCACTTT.

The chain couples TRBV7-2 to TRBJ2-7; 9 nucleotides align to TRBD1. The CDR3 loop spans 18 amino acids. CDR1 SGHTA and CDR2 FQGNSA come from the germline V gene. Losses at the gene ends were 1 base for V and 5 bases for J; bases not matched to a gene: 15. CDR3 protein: CASSLVANPGQGENEQYF. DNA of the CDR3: TGTGCCAGCAGCTTAGTCGCCAACCCGGGACAGGGCGAGAACGAGCAGTACTTC.

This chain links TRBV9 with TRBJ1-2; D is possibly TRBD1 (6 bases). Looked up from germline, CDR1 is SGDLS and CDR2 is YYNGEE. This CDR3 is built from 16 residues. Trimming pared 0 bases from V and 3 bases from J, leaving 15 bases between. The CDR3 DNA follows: TGTGCCAGCAGCGTAGGAGGGGGAAGGGCAGACTATGGCTACACCTTC. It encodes CASSVGGGRADYGYTF.

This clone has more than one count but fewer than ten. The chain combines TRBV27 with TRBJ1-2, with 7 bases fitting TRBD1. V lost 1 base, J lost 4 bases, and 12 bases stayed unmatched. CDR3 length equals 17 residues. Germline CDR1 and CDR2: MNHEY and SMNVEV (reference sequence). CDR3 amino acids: CASSLFAGGDVSYGYTF. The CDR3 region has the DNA TGTGCCAGCAGTTTATTTGCAGGGGGAGATGTTAGCTATGGCTACACCTTC.

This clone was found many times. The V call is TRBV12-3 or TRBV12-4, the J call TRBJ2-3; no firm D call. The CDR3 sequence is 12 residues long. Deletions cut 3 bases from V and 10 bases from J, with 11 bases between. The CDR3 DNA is TGTGCCAGCAGTTTCCTATCGAGCCCGCAGTATTTT. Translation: CASSFLSSPQYF.

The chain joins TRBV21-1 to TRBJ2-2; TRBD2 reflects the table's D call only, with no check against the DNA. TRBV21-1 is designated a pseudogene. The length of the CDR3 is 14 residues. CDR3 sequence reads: CASSKVRVTGELFF. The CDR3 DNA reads TGTGCCAGCAGCAAAGTACGGGTGACCGGGGAGCTGTTTTTT.

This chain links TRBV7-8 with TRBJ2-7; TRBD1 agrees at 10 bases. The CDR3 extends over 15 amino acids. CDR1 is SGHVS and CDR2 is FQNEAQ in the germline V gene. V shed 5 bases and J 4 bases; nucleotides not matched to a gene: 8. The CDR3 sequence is CASSRAGQGLYEQYF. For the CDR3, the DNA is TGTGCCAGCAGCCGAGCGGGACAGGGGCTATACGAGCAGTACTTC.

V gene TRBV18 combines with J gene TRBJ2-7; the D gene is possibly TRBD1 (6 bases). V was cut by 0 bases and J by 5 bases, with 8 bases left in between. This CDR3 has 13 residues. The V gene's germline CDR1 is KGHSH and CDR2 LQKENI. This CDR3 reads CASSPPNRDEQYF. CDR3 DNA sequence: TGTGCCAGCTCACCACCGAACAGGGACGAGCAGTACTTC.

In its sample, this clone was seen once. CDR3 amino acids: CASSNLIQGEETQYF. The CDR3 coding sequence is TGTGCCAGCAGCAACCTCATACAGGGGGAAGAGACCCAGTACTTC. V gene TRBV7-9 combines with J gene TRBJ2-5; TRBD1 aligns across 8 bases. V lost 5 bases and J lost 3; bases outside the gene matches: 8. This CDR3 spans 15 amino acids. Germline-derived CDR1 and CDR2 are SEHNR and FQNEAQ (reference sequence).

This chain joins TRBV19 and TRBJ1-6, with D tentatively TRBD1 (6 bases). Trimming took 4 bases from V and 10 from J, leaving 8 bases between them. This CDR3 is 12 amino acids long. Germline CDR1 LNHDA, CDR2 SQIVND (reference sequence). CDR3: CASSRGGSPLHF. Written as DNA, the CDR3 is TGTGCCAGTAGTAGGGGGGGCTCACCCCTCCACTTT.

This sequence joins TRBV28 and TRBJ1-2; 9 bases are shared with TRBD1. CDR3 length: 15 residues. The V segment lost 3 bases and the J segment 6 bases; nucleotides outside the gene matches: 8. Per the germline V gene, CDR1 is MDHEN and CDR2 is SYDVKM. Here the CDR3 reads CASSFGTGLFHGYTF. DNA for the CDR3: TGTGCCAGCAGTTTTGGGACAGGGCTCTTCCATGGCTACACCTTC.

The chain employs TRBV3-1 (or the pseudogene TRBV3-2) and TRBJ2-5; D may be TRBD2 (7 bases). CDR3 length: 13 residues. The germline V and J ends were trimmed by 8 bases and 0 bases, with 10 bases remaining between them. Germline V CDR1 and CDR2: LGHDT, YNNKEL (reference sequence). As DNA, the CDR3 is TGTGCCAGCGAGGGGGGGTACCAAGAGACCCAGTACTTC. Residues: CASEGGYQETQYF.

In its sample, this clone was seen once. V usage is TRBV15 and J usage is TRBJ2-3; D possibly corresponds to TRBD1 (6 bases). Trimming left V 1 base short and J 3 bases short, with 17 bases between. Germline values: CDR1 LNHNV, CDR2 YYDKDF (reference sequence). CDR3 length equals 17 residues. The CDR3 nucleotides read TGTGCCACCAGCAGAGCCTTGGACAGCCGAATAACAGATACGCAGTATTTT. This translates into CATSRALDSRITDTQYF.

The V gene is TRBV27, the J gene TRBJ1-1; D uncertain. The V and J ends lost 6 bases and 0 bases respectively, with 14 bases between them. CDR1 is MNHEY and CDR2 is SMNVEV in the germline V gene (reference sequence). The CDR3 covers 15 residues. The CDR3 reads CASRRNSGLNTEAFF. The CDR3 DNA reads TGTGCCAGCAGACGAAACAGCGGACTGAACACTGAAGCTTTCTTT.

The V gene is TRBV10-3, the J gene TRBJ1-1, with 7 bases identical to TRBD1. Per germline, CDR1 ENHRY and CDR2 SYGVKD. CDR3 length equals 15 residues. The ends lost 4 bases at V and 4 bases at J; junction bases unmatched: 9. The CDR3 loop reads CAISVGATGATEAFF. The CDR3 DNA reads TGTGCCATCAGTGTGGGGGCCACAGGGGCCACTGAAGCTTTCTTT.